Presented here are 15 T cell receptor beta chains from one specimen sequenced in a study of blood T cell repertoires in COVID-19. Measured with immunoSEQ multiplex PCR; TCRdb has only the in-frame clones, and not every one. The repertoire holds fewer than 90,000 clones, approximately 90% seen once, with approximately 1.5% in the top ten. The sample consisted of peripheral blood. All receptors come from a human donor in a cohort sampled during active COVID-19.

The V and J genes are TRBV15 and TRBJ2-2; 15 nucleotides agree with TRBD2. The CDR3 has 18 residues. Germline CDR1 LNHNV, CDR2 YYDKDF (reference sequence). After removal of 5 bases from V and 6 bases from J, the junction contained 10 bases not matched to a gene. CDR3 sequence: CATSGGGTSGRFAGELFF. CDR3 sequence (DNA): TGTGCCACCAGCGGAGGGGGGACTAGCGGGAGGTTTGCCGGGGAGCTGTTTTTT. The full variable domain, its missing parts supplied by reference TRBV15 and TRBJ2-2, is DAMVIQNPRYQVTQFGKPVTLSCSQTLNHNVMYWYQQKSSQAPKLLFHYYDKDFNNEADTPDNFQSRRPNTSFCFLDIRSPGLGDTAMYLCATSGGGTSGRFAGELFFGEGSRLTVL.

The chain is built from TRBV19 and TRBJ2-1; 8 bases agree with TRBD2. Germline lookup yields CDR1 LNHDA and CDR2 SQIVND (reference sequence). With 5 bases clipped from V and 10 bases from J, the junction kept 7 bases outside the gene matches. The length of the CDR3 is 13 residues. The CDR3 protein is CASSPPGLEEQFF. CDR3 DNA sequence: TGTGCCAGTAGTCCCCCGGGACTAGAGGAGCAGTTCTTC.

This chain joins TRBV25-1 and TRBJ2-5; 10 bases fit TRBD2. V was clipped by 4 bases and J by 7 bases; unmatched bases: 12. Germline V lookup: CDR1 MGHDK, CDR2 SYGVNS. There are 16 residues in the CDR3. The CDR3 nucleotides read TGTGCCAGCAGTGGCTCCGGGACTAGCGTTTCGGGGACCCAGTACTTC. This encodes CASSGSGTSVSGTQYF.

The CDR3 protein is CASSVGQPGDNSPLHF. DNA for the CDR3: TGCGCCAGCAGCGTGGGACAGCCGGGGGATAATTCACCCCTCCACTTT. The chain combines TRBV10-1 with TRBJ1-6; 7 bases align to TRBD1. CDR3 length: 16 amino acids. J was trimmed by 5 bases and V by 6 bases; bases with no gene match: 10. Germline CDR1 reads WNHNN; CDR2 reads SYGVQD (reference sequence).

This clone appeared a single time. The chain couples TRBV27 to TRBJ2-2, with TRBD2 matching 10 bases. Germline V CDR1 and CDR2: MNHEY, SMNVEV (reference sequence). With 5 bases clipped from V and 6 bases from J, the junction kept 15 bases outside the gene matches. The length of the CDR3 is 18 residues. The CDR3 here is CASSPLPGLARRAGELFF. The CDR3 DNA follows: TGTGCCAGCAGTCCTTTACCGGGACTAGCGAGGAGGGCCGGGGAGCTGTTTTTT.

This clone turned up a few times. The chain couples TRBV10-3 to TRBJ1-3; TRBD1 matches 7 bases. CDR1 and CDR2 (germline): ENHRY, SYGVKD. The CDR3 loop spans 14 amino acids. Germline trimming cut 8 bases from V and 0 bases from J; bases unmatched to any gene: 4. CDR3 sequence (DNA): TGTGCCATCTCCGGGACAGACTCTGGAAACACCATATATTTT. This encodes CAISGTDSGNTIYF.

This clone was counted a few times. The rearrangement uses TRBV5-1 and TRBJ2-7; TRBD1 aligns across 9 bases. The V and J ends lost 4 bases and 6 bases, in that order; junction bases with no gene match: 11. The CDR3 is made up of 15 amino acids. CDR1 is SGHRS, CDR2 YFSETQ, per germline. The CDR3 spells CASSTSGTGSREQYF. CDR3 coding DNA: TGCGCCAGCAGCACCTCCGGGACAGGGTCCCGCGAGCAGTACTTC. The variable domain in full, with the rest retrieved from reference TRBV5-1 and TRBJ2-7, is KAGVTQTPRYLIKTRGQQVTLSCSPISGHRSVSWYQQTPGQGLQFLFEYFSETQRNKGNFPGRFSGRQFSNSRSEMNVSTLELGDSALYLCASSTSGTGSREQYFGPGTRLTVT.

The V gene is TRBV24-1, the J gene TRBJ1-2; 7 bases map to TRBD1. J was trimmed by 5 bases and V by 3 bases; bases with no gene match: 20. Looked up from germline, CDR1 is KGHDR and CDR2 is SFDVKD. The CDR3 sequence is 19 residues long. CDR3 sequence reads: CATSDSSRQGTALLYGYTF. CDR3 sequence (DNA): TGTGCCACCAGTGATAGCTCTCGCCAGGGGACAGCGTTATTATATGGCTACACCTTC.

The chain has TRBV6-6 and TRBJ2-2; 9 bases fit TRBD2. The CDR3 loop spans 15 amino acids. Germline CDR1 and CDR2: MNHNY and SVGAGI (reference sequence). The V segment lost 6 bases and the J segment 2 bases; nucleotides outside the gene matches: 4. This chain's CDR3 is CASSRTSANTGELFF. The CDR3 DNA is TGTGCCAGCAGCCGGACTAGCGCCAACACCGGGGAGCTGTTTTTT.

V and J are TRBV18 and TRBJ1-4; unclear D gene. This CDR3 spans 16 amino acids. Trimming removed 3 bases from V and 0 bases from J, with 11 bases in between. Germline assignment: CDR1 KGHSH and CDR2 LQKENI. The CDR3 reads CASSPLEVATNEKLFF. Written as DNA, the CDR3 is TGTGCCAGCTCACCCTTGGAGGTTGCAACTAATGAAAAACTGTTTTTT.

The chain links TRBV6-5 to TRBJ1-2; TRBD1 agrees at 7 bases. V lost 6 bases and J lost 8; bases outside the gene matches: 6. Per germline, CDR1 MNHEY and CDR2 SVGAGI. The CDR3 is made up of 12 amino acids. The CDR3 loop reads CASSGRGRGYTF. CDR3 in DNA: TGTGCCAGCAGCGGGAGGGGGCGAGGCTACACCTTC.

V gene TRBV2 combines with J gene TRBJ2-1; 8 nucleotides agree with TRBD2. Germline V gene lookup returns CDR1 SNHLY and CDR2 FYNNEI. V was pared by 5 bases and J by 10 bases, with 4 bases of the junction left unmatched. There are 12 residues in the CDR3. CDR3 DNA: TGTGCCAGCAGTCCGACTAGCGCCGAGCAGTTCTTC. It encodes CASSPTSAEQFF.

The V call is TRBV6-4, the J call TRBJ2-1; the match to TRBD2 covers 7 bases. This CDR3 has 13 residues. J lost 13 bases, V lost 4 bases, and 10 bases had no gene match. Germline values: CDR1 MRHNA, CDR2 SNTAGT. CDR3 DNA sequence: TGTGCCAGCAGTGCAGTAGCGGGCCGGATTCAGTTCTTC. It is translated as CASSAVAGRIQFF.

The gene calls are TRBV11-3 and TRBJ2-5, with D possibly TRBD1 on 7 matching bases. Germline CDR1 reads SGHNT; CDR2 reads YENEEA. Trimming removed 4 bases at V and 2 bases at J, with 20 bases between. This CDR3 has 17 amino acids. The DNA of the CDR3 is TGTGCCAGCAGCTGGGTGGGGACAGAAGGGGGGCAAGAGACCCAGTACTTC. Protein product: CASSWVGTEGGQETQYF.

The chain combines TRBV10-3 with TRBJ2-3; 11 nucleotides align to TRBD2. The CDR3 covers 15 residues. CDR1 is ENHRY and CDR2 is SYGVKD in the germline V gene. The V gene end was trimmed by 7 bases and the J gene end by 5 bases; junction bases not matched to a gene: 8. As DNA, the CDR3 is TGTGCCATCAAGTCTCCGCTAGCGGGAGGAGATACGCAGTATTTT. Encoded protein: CAIKSPLAGGDTQYF.